Each of the 10 T cell receptor beta chains below was sequenced from the same sample in a study of post-analysis software for immune sequencing data (dated by TCRdb to the mid-2010s). No antigen has been assigned to these receptors. Overall study outcomes, separate from this receptor: Patients showed significantly higher frequencies than controls for roughly five TRBV segments, among them TRBV5-6, TRBV5-1 and TRBV20-1.

Library preparation was by PCR. Sequencing used an Illumina HiSeq 2500. To reduce PCR and sequencing biases, unique molecular identifiers were built into the TCR beta cDNA libraries. The public sequencing data were trimmed at Q25 with fastp and processed into clonotypes with MiXCR by TCRdb, which kept only in-frame beta chains. Entries are consolidated by CDR3 protein sequence, retaining the most common genes and DNA. This sample holds 450,000 to 650,000 distinct CDR3 sequences; 44% were observed only once. Together, the top ten hold around 1.7% of the sample. Specimen: blood. The receptor set was obtained from a girl aged 5 to 17 with multiple sclerosis.

For the CDR3, the DNA is TGTGCCAGCAGCTCCGGGCCTGGCTCCTACAATGAGCAGTTCTTC. This translates into CASSSGPGSYNEQFF. J is TRBJ2-1 and V is TRBV12-3 or TRBV12-4; D gene ambiguous. The CDR3 loop spans 15 amino acids. V gave up 6 bases and J gave up 0 bases, with 12 bases separating them.

This chain joins TRBV30 and TRBJ1-5; D uncertain. The length of the CDR3 is 13 residues. Germline CDR1 GTSNPN, CDR2 SVGIG (reference sequence). The V end was cut by 0 bases, the J end by 3 bases, with 6 bases between. This CDR3 is CAWSVRPNQPQHF. CDR3 bases: TGTGCCTGGAGTGTACGTCCCAATCAGCCCCAGCATTTT.

This clonotype was seen a few times. V usage is TRBV10-3 and J usage is TRBJ2-5, with TRBD1 matching 7 bases. The CDR3 has 16 amino acids. V was pared by 3 bases and J by 2 bases, with 9 bases of the junction left unmatched. The germline gives CDR1 ENHRY, CDR2 SYGVKD. Here the CDR3 reads CAISDRQGYTQETQYF. The CDR3 DNA sequence: TGTGCCATCAGTGACCGACAGGGCTATACTCAAGAGACCCAGTACTTC.

The chain links TRBV10-3 to TRBJ2-7, with 11 bases fitting TRBD2. The CDR3 totals 16 residues. Trimming cost V 6 bases and J 1 base; bases outside gene matches: 8. The germline CDR1 and CDR2 sequences are ENHRY and SYGVKD. Here the CDR3 reads CAIRDWTSGLSYEQYF. CDR3 in DNA: TGTGCCATCAGGGATTGGACTAGCGGGCTATCCTACGAGCAGTACTTC.

This clonotype has only one observation. This chain joins TRBV6-1 and TRBJ1-2; D unclear. The germline CDR1 and CDR2 sequences are MNHNS and SASEGT. The V gene lost 5 bases and the J gene lost 4 bases, with 17 bases spanning the gap. The CDR3 totals 15 residues. In nucleotides, the CDR3 is TGTGCCAGCAGTCGGGAGTTAGAGGGCAGCTATGGCTACACCTTC. This translates into CASSRELEGSYGYTF.

The rearrangement joins TRBV12-3 or TRBV12-4 to TRBJ2-3; 11 positions agree with TRBD2. Trimming took 3 bases from V and 4 from J; bases not matched to a gene: 3. CDR3 length: 15 amino acids. The CDR3 sequence is CASSLNSGRADTQYF. The CDR3 nucleotides read TGTGCCAGCAGTTTGAATAGCGGGAGGGCAGATACGCAGTATTTT.

This chain connects TRBV5-1 to TRBJ2-1; D gene unclear. The V and J ends lost 3 bases and 11 bases respectively, with 18 bases between them. The CDR3 is 14 amino acids. Germline CDR1 is SGHRS and CDR2 is YFSETQ. The CDR3 nucleotides are TGCGCCAGCAGCTCCATTCCAGACCAACCTCAGCAGTTCTTC. It specifies CASSSIPDQPQQFF.

The gene calls are TRBV4-2 and TRBJ2-1, with D possibly matching TRBD2 (6 bases). The length of the CDR3 is 15 residues. Germline V gives CDR1 LGHNA, CDR2 YNFKEQ. V was pared by 3 bases and J by 0 bases, with 9 bases between. The CDR3, as DNA: TGTGCCAGCAGCCATGCGGGGAGCTCCTACAATGAGCAGTTCTTC. Translating gives CASSHAGSSYNEQFF.

This clonotype was seen a single time. The chain employs TRBV7-9 and TRBJ1-2, with D unclear. Trimming removed 0 bases at V and 4 bases at J, with 15 bases between. The germline gives CDR1 SEHNR, CDR2 FQNEAQ (reference sequence). This CDR3 comprises 16 residues. As DNA, the CDR3 is TGTGCCAGCAGCTTAGCGCGGAGGGATAGTGGCTATGGCTACACCTTC. Translated, it gives CASSLARRDSGYGYTF.

This sequence joins TRBV5-1 and TRBJ2-7; no definite D call. The CDR3 covers 16 residues. The V end lost 0 bases, the J end lost 3 bases, and 16 bases lay between the germline ends. Germline V lookup: CDR1 SGHRS, CDR2 YFSETQ. CDR3 bases: TGCGCCAGCAGCTTGGCCACGGATCCAGTATACTACGAGCAGTACTTC. Residues: CASSLATDPVYYEQYF.